The rows below give T cell receptor beta chains drawn from one sample of a study of shared clonotypes between healthy human individuals. Method: immunoSEQ multiplex PCR; TCRdb's copy keeps in-frame clones and lacks some. The data contain 300,000 to 400,000 clones, around 87% of them singletons. The specimen was memory CD8+ T cells sorted from blood. The receptors were sampled from a man between 18 and 29 years old in good health. The CDR3 runs from the conserved cysteine through the conserved F or W. A D gene is named only where the DNA matches it firmly. For some rows the clone size is stated as once, few or many, or as a class when expanded; others skip it.

>-|TRBV4-1|TRBJ2-3|-
CASSPSGRRGTDTQYF
TGCGCCAGCAGCCCTTCGGGTCGGCGAGGCACAGATACGCAGTATTTT
>-|TRBV7-2|TRBJ2-1|-
CASSYPRLEQFF
TGTGCCAGCAGCTACCCAAGGCTTGAGCAGTTCTTC
>TRBD2|TRBV7-9|TRBJ2-1|-
CASSSGLAGGSSYNEQFF
TGTGCCAGCAGCTCGGGACTAGCGGGGGGCAGCTCCTACAATGAGCAGTTCTTC
>TRBD1|TRBV11-2|TRBJ1-5|-
CASSSGHRGQPQHF
TGTGCCAGCAGCTCCGGACACAGGGGACAGCCCCAGCATTTT
>-|TRBV11-2|TRBJ2-5|-
CASSLVGEWGETQYF
TGTGCCAGCAGCTTAGTTGGGGAGTGGGGAGAGACCCAGTACTTC
>TRBD2|TRBV6-6|TRBJ2-7|-
CASSPGTSGGTYEQYF
TGTGCCAGCAGTCCGGGGACTAGCGGGGGCACCTACGAGCAGTACTTC
>TRBD2|TRBV11-2|TRBJ2-7|-
CASSDRLALPTYEQYF
TGTGCCAGCAGCGACCGACTAGCGCTCCCCACCTACGAGCAGTACTTC
>-|TRBV15|TRBJ1-5|once
CATSPRGHNQPQHF
TGTGCCACCAGTCCCCGGGGCCACAATCAGCCCCAGCATTTT
>TRBD2|TRBV6-5|TRBJ2-2|-
CASSYVAGATGELFF
TGTGCCAGCAGTTACGTAGCGGGAGCCACCGGGGAGCTGTTTTTT
>TRBD1|TRBV7-9|TRBJ2-5|-
CASSMSRDREETQYF
TGTGCCAGCAGCATGTCCCGGGACAGGGAAGAGACCCAGTACTTC
>-|TRBV19|TRBJ2-7|-
CASTSPGAPYEQYF
TGTGCCAGCACCAGCCCAGGGGCCCCCTACGAGCAGTACTTC
>-|TRBV10-2|TRBJ1-3|-
CASSTLRQASGNTIYF
TGCGCCAGCAGCACGCTTCGGCAGGCCTCTGGAAACACCATATATTTT
>-|TRBV4-1|TRBJ1-1|-
CASSQISDRDTEAFF
TGCGCCAGCAGCCAAATTAGTGACCGGGACACTGAAGCTTTCTTT
>-|TRBV4-1|TRBJ1-4|-
CASSHGTVTTNEKLFF
TGCGCCAGCAGCCACGGGACGGTAACAACTAATGAAAAACTGTTTTTT
>-|TRBV11-3|TRBJ2-3|-
CASSLDLRDTQYF
TGTGCCAGCAGCTTAGATCTCCGGGATACGCAGTATTTT
>-|TRBV13|TRBJ2-3|-
CASSQVLAPDTQYF
TGTGCCAGCAGCCAAGTGCTAGCCCCAGATACGCAGTATTTT
>-|TRBV27|TRBJ2-5|-
CASSQGISQETQYF
TGTGCCAGCAGCCAAGGTATATCCCAAGAGACCCAGTACTTC
>TRBD2|TRBV7-9|TRBJ2-1|-
CASSLGLAGSYNEQFF
TGTGCCAGCAGCTTAGGGCTAGCGGGCTCCTACAATGAGCAGTTCTTC
>TRBD2|TRBV5-1|TRBJ2-3|-
CASSSLTSGWDRDTQYF
TGCGCCAGCAGCTCCCTGACTAGCGGTTGGGATAGAGATACGCAGTATTTT
>-|TRBV5-4|TRBJ1-1|-
CASSLGVGTEAFF
TGTGCCAGCAGCTTGGGCGTGGGCACTGAAGCTTTCTTT
>TRBD1|TRBV7-9|TRBJ1-4|once
CASSPTGPWEKLFF
TGTGCCAGCAGCCCGACAGGGCCGTGGGAAAAACTGTTTTTT
>TRBD1|TRBV19|TRBJ2-7|-
CASSTWDSKAYEQYF
TGTGCCAGTAGTACTTGGGACAGTAAGGCCTACGAGCAGTACTTC
>TRBD1|TRBV4-3|TRBJ2-7|-
CASSQDLDRGNFYEQYF
TGCGCCAGCAGCCAAGATCTAGACAGGGGGAATTTCTACGAGCAGTACTTC
>-|TRBV11-3|TRBJ2-1|-
CASSLGGEGLYNEQFF
TGTGCCAGCAGCTTAGGAGGGGAAGGGCTCTACAATGAGCAGTTCTTC
>-|TRBV2|TRBJ1-1|-
CASSEFGPMNTEAFF
TGTGCCAGCAGTGAATTCGGACCGATGAACACTGAAGCTTTCTTT
>TRBD2|TRBV29-1|TRBJ2-1|-
CSVEPGRANYNEQFF
TGCAGCGTTGAACCCGGGAGGGCAAACTACAATGAGCAGTTCTTC
>-|TRBV19|TRBJ1-2|-
CASQAGTGNRYGYTF
TGTGCCAGTCAAGCCGGGACGGGTAATAGATATGGCTACACCTTC